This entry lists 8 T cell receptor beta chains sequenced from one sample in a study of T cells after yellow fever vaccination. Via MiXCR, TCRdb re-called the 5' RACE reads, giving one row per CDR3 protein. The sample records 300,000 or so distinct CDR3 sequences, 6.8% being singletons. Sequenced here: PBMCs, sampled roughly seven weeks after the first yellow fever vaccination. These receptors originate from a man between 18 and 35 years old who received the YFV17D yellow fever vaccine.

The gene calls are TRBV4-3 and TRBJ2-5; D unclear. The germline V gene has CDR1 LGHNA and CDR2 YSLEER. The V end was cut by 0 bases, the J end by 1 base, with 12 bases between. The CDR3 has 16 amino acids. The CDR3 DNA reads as TGCGCCAGCAGCCAAGAAGGGCCAGGAGCCCAAGAGACCCAGTACTTC. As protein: CASSQEGPGAQETQYF.

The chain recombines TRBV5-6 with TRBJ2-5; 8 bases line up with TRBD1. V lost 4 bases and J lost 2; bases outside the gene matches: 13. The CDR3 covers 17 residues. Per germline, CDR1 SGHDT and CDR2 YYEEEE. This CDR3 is CASSPRGPIVLQETQYF. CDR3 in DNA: TGTGCCAGCAGCCCCAGGGGGCCTATCGTCCTACAAGAGACCCAGTACTTC.

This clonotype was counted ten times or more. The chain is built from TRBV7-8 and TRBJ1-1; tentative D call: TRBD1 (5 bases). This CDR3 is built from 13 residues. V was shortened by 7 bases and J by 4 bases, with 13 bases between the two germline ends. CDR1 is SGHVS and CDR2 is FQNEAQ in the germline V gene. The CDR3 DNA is TGTGCCAGCAACCCACTGGGGGGCACTGAAGCTTTCTTT. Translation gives CASNPLGGTEAFF.

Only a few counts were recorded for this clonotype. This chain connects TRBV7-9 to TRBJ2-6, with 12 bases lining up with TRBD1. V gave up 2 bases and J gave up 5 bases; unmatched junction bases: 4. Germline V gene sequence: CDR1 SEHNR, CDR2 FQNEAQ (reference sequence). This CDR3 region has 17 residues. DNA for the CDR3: TGTGCCAGCAGCTTACGGGACAGGGGGCGACGGGCCAACGTCCTGACTTTC. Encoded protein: CASSLRDRGRRANVLTF.

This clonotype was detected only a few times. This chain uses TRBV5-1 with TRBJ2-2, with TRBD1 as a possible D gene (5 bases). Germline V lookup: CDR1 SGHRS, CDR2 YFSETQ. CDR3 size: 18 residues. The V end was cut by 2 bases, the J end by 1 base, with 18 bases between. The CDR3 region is CASSLVKTGIGNTGELFF. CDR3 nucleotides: TGCGCCAGCAGCTTAGTTAAAACAGGCATCGGGAACACCGGGGAGCTGTTTTTT.

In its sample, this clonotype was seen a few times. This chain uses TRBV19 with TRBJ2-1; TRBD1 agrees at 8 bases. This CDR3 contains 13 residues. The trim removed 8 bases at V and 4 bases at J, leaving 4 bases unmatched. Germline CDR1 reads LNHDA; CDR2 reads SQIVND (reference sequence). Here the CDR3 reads CASAGQAYNEQFF. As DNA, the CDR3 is TGTGCCAGTGCGGGACAGGCGTACAATGAGCAGTTCTTC.

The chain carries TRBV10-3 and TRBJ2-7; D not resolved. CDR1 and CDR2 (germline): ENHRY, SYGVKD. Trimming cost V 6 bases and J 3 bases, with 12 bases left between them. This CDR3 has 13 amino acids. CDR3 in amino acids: CAISPGLSYEQYV. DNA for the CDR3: TGTGCCATCAGCCCCGGGCTCAGCTACGAGCAGTACGTC.

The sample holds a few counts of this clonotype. The CDR3 is CASSPPAGLVEQPQHF. CDR3 sequence (DNA): TGTGCCAGCAGCCCCCCGGCAGGGCTGGTTGAGCAGCCCCAGCATTTT. The rearrangement uses TRBV6-2 or TRBV6-3 and TRBJ1-5; D might be TRBD1 (5 bases). The CDR3 spans 16 residues. Trimming shortened V by 6 bases and J by 7 bases, and 22 bases separated the two germline ends. Germline lookup yields CDR1 MNHEY and CDR2 SVGEGT.